This is a list of T cell receptor beta chains from one sample in a study of identical twins. TCRdb processed the 5' RACE reads anew with MiXCR; each CDR3 protein has one entry. Of about 660,000 distinct CDR3 sequences in the sample, less than 10% were seen once. The same sample was also studied in work on yellow fever vaccine responses in identical twins.

Sequences were obtained from PBMCs. The receptors stem from a woman aged 18-30 years in good health. Both conserved end residues are part of each CDR3. The D gene is left open where the match is weak. Clone size is stated in some rows and not others, as once, few, many or a class when expanded.

clone_size: -
j_call: TRBJ1-5
v_call: TRBV12-3/TRBV12-4
d_call: TRBD1
cdr3_nt: TGTGCCAGTGGGACAGGGATGACTCAGCCCCAGCATTTT
cdr3_aa: CASGTGMTQPQHF

clone_size: many
j_call: TRBJ2-7
v_call: TRBV4-3
d_call: -
cdr3_nt: TGCGCCAGCAGCCAAGATTGGGCTAGTCTAACCTACGAGCAGTACTTC
cdr3_aa: CASSQDWASLTYEQYF

clone_size: many
j_call: TRBJ2-1
v_call: TRBV4-3
d_call: -
cdr3_nt: TGCGCCAGCAGCCTGGCAGGGGTGAGTGAGCAGTTCTTC
cdr3_aa: CASSLAGVSEQFF

clone_size: many
j_call: TRBJ2-1
v_call: TRBV6-4
d_call: TRBD2
cdr3_nt: TGTGCCAGCAGCTTAAGCGGGGGGGCTTCCAATGAGCAGTTCTTC
cdr3_aa: CASSLSGGASNEQFF

clone_size: many
j_call: TRBJ2-2
v_call: TRBV12-3/TRBV12-4
d_call: TRBD2
cdr3_nt: TGTGCCAGCAGTTTATACCCGCAAGCGGGGGGGCCCGGGGAGCTGTTTTTT
cdr3_aa: CASSLYPQAGGPGELFF

clone_size: few
j_call: TRBJ2-5
v_call: TRBV28
d_call: TRBD2
cdr3_nt: TGTGCCAGCAGTTTATCATCGGCGGGAGGGGAGACCCAGTACTTC
cdr3_aa: CASSLSSAGGETQYF

clone_size: many
j_call: TRBJ2-7
v_call: TRBV7-2
d_call: -
cdr3_nt: TGTGCCAGCAGACCCTCAATCAGCGGGTACGAGCAGTACTTC
cdr3_aa: CASRPSISGYEQYF

clone_size: -
j_call: TRBJ2-1
v_call: TRBV7-3
d_call: -
cdr3_nt: TGTGCCAGCAGCTTAAGGGGGGGGACAGTACAGTTCTTC
cdr3_aa: CASSLRGGTVQFF

clone_size: few
j_call: TRBJ1-1
v_call: TRBV7-9
d_call: -
cdr3_nt: TGTGCCAGCAGCTCGCTCCGGGGGACTGAAGCTTTCTTT
cdr3_aa: CASSSLRGTEAFF

clone_size: -
j_call: TRBJ1-1
v_call: TRBV30
d_call: -
cdr3_nt: TGTGCCCGGAGCAGTGGAACTGAAGCTTTCTTT
cdr3_aa: CARSSGTEAFF

clone_size: few
j_call: TRBJ2-1
v_call: TRBV29-1
d_call: -
cdr3_nt: TGCAGCGCGGAGTTGGAGGGCTCCTACAATGAGCAGTTCTTC
cdr3_aa: CSAELEGSYNEQFF

clone_size: -
j_call: TRBJ2-2
v_call: TRBV3-1
d_call: -
cdr3_nt: TGTGCCAGCAGCCAAGCCAGACACACCGGGGAGCTGTTTTTT
cdr3_aa: CASSQARHTGELFF

clone_size: -
j_call: TRBJ2-5
v_call: TRBV12-3/TRBV12-4
d_call: -
cdr3_nt: TGTGCCAGCAGCTGGGAATCGAGGGGGCGGGGGGAGACCCAGTACTTC
cdr3_aa: CASSWESRGRGETQYF

clone_size: many
j_call: TRBJ1-2
v_call: TRBV12-3/TRBV12-4
d_call: -
cdr3_nt: TGTGCCAGCAGTTTCACCCCCGCCGCTGGCTACACCTTC
cdr3_aa: CASSFTPAAGYTF

clone_size: few
j_call: TRBJ2-7
v_call: TRBV15
d_call: -
cdr3_nt: TGTGCCACCAGCAGAGATTACTGGGGCGGAACCTACGAGCAGTACTTC
cdr3_aa: CATSRDYWGGTYEQYF

clone_size: -
j_call: TRBJ1-1
v_call: TRBV25-1
d_call: TRBD1
cdr3_nt: TGTGCCAGCAAGGACCCGGGACAGAGCACTGAAGCTTTCTTT
cdr3_aa: CASKDPGQSTEAFF

clone_size: few
j_call: TRBJ2-1
v_call: TRBV3-1
d_call: TRBD1
cdr3_nt: TGTGCCAGCAGCTGGGGTTCCCCCGGGACAGGGGCCAATGAGCAGTTCTTC
cdr3_aa: CASSWGSPGTGANEQFF

clone_size: many
j_call: TRBJ2-1
v_call: TRBV11-1
d_call: -
cdr3_nt: TGTGCCAGCAGCTCCGAAACGGGAGGACAGTGGAGTTACAATGAGCAGTTCTTC
cdr3_aa: CASSSETGGQWSYNEQFF

clone_size: -
j_call: TRBJ2-7
v_call: TRBV6-2/TRBV6-3
d_call: TRBD2
cdr3_nt: TGTGCCAGCAGTTCAACTCGACTAGCGGGGGGCGAGCAGTACTTC
cdr3_aa: CASSSTRLAGGEQYF

clone_size: -
j_call: TRBJ2-7
v_call: TRBV10-3
d_call: -
cdr3_nt: TGTGCCATCAGTCGGGACGGTTCCTACGAGCAGTACTTC
cdr3_aa: CAISRDGSYEQYF

clone_size: many
j_call: TRBJ1-1
v_call: TRBV6-2/TRBV6-3
d_call: -
cdr3_nt: TGTGCCAGCAGTTACTCGAAAGGTTTTACTGAAGCTTTCTTT
cdr3_aa: CASSYSKGFTEAFF

clone_size: -
j_call: TRBJ2-1
v_call: TRBV5-6
d_call: -
cdr3_nt: TGTGCCAGCTCACGAGGGGGGGATTGGATCGGCAATGAGCAGTTCTTC
cdr3_aa: CASSRGGDWIGNEQFF

clone_size: many
j_call: TRBJ2-7
v_call: TRBV15
d_call: TRBD1
cdr3_nt: TGTGCCACCAGCAGGCTCCCGGGACAGGGGTACGAGCAGTACTTC
cdr3_aa: CATSRLPGQGYEQYF

clone_size: -
j_call: TRBJ2-1
v_call: TRBV19
d_call: TRBD1
cdr3_nt: TGTGCCAGTAGTGCCGGGACAGGGAATAGCAGGAGCTCCTACAATGAGCAGTTCTTC
cdr3_aa: CASSAGTGNSRSSYNEQFF

clone_size: few
j_call: TRBJ2-7
v_call: TRBV7-9
d_call: TRBD2
cdr3_nt: TGTGCCAGCAGCTTTCCCTCGGGGGAGGGCGACAACGAGCAGTACTTC
cdr3_aa: CASSFPSGEGDNEQYF

clone_size: many
j_call: TRBJ2-5
v_call: TRBV6-2/TRBV6-3
d_call: -
cdr3_nt: TGTGCCATCGCCCGGCCTTTGGCGGGCCAAGAGACCCAGTACTTC
cdr3_aa: CAIARPLAGQETQYF